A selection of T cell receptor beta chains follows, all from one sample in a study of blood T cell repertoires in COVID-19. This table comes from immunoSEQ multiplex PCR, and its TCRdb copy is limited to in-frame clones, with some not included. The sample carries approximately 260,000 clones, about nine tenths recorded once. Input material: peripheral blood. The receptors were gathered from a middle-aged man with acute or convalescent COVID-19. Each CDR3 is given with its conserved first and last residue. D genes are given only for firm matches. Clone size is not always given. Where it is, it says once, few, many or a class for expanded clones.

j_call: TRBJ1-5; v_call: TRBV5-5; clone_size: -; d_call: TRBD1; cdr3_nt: TGTGCCAGCAGACAGACAGGGGGGGTAGATCAGCCCCAGCATTTT; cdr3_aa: CASRQTGGVDQPQHF
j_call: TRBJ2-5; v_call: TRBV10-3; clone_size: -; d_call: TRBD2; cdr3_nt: TGTGCCATCAGTGCAGGACTAGCGGAAAAAGAGACCCAGTACTTC; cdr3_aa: CAISAGLAEKETQYF
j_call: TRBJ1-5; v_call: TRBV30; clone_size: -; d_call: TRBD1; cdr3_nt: TGTGCCTGGAGTACGGACAGGGCAAAGGGTCAGCCCCAGCATTTT; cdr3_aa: CAWSTDRAKGQPQHF
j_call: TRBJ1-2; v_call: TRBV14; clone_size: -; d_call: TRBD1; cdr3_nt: TGTGCCAGCAGCCAAAGACAGGGGACGCTATATGGCTACACCTTC; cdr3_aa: CASSQRQGTLYGYTF
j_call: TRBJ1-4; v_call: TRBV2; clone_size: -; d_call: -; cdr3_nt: TGTGCCAGCAGTGGGGGGAGGGCGTGGGAAAAACTGTTTTTT; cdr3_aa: CASSGGRAWEKLFF
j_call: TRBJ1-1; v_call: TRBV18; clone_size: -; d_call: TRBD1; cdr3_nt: TGTGCCAGCTCACGGGACAGGGGGACTGAAGCTTTCTTT; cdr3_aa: CASSRDRGTEAFF
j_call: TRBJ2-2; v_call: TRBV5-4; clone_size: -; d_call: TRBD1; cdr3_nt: TGTGCCAGCAGGATGGACAGGGGCACCGGGGAGCTGTTTTTT; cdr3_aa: CASRMDRGTGELFF
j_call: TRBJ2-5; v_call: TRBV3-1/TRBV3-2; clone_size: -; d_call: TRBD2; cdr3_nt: TGTGCCAGCAGCCCCGCTATAGCGGGGGTTCAAGAGACCCAGTACTTC; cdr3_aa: CASSPAIAGVQETQYF
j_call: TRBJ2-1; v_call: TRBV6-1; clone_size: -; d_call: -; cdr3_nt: TGTGCCAGCAGTGAATGGGGGGGGCCGTACAATGAGCAGTTCTTC; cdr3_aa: CASSEWGGPYNEQFF
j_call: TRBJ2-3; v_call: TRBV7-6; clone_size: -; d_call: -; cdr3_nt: TGTGCCAGCAGCTTAGCGCGGACAACAGATACGCAGTATTTT; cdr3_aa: CASSLARTTDTQYF
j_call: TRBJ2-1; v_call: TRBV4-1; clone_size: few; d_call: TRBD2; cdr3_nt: TGCGCCAGCAGCCAAGGGGTTAGCGGGGGGAGCTCCTACAATGAGCAGTTCTTC; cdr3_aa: CASSQGVSGGSSYNEQFF
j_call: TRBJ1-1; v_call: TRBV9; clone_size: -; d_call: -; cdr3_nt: TGTGCCAGCAGCCTAGCCCCCTCTAACACTGAAGCTTTCTTT; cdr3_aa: CASSLAPSNTEAFF
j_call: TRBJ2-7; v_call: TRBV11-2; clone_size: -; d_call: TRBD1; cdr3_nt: TGTGCCAGCAGCTTATGGAACAGGGGTAACTACGAGCAGTACTTC; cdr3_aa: CASSLWNRGNYEQYF